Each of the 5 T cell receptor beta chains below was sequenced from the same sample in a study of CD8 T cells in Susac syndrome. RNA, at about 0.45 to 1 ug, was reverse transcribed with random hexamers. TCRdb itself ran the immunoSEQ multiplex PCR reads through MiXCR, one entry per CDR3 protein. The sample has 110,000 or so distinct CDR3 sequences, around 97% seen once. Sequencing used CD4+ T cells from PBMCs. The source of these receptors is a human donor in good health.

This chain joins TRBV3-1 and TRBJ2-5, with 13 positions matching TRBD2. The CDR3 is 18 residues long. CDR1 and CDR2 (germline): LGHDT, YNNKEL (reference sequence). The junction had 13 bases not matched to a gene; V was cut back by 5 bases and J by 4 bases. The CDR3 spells CASSGERTSGRGPETQYF. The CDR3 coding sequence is TGTGCCAGCAGCGGTGAAAGGACTAGCGGGAGAGGACCAGAGACCCAGTACTTC.

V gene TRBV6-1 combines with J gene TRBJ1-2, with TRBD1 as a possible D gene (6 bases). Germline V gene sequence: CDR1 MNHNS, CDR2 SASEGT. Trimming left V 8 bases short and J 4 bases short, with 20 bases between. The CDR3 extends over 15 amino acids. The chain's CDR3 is CASGGGPAVSYGYTF. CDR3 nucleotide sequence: TGTGCCAGCGGTGGGGGGCCGGCGGTTAGCTATGGCTACACCTTC.

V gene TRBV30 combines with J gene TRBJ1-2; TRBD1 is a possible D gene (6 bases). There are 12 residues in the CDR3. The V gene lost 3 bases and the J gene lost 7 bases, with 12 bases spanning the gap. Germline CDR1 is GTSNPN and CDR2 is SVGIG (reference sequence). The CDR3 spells CAWSRGSSGYTF. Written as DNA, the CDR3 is TGTGCCTGGAGCAGGGGAAGCTCTGGCTACACCTTC.

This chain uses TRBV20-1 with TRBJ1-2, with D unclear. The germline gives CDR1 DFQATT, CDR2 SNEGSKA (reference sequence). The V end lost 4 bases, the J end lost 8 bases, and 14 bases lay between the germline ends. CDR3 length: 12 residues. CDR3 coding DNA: TGCAGTGCTAAAAATCCGTTCGGGGGCTACACCTTC. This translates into CSAKNPFGGYTF.

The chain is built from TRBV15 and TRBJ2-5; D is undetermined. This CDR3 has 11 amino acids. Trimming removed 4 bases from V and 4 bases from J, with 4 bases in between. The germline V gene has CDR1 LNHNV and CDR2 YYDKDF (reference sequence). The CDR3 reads CATSTGETQYF. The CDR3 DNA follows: TGTGCCACCAGCACGGGAGAGACCCAGTACTTC.